The 27 T cell receptor beta chains below come from one sample, sequenced in a study of monozygotic twins with inflammatory bowel disease. TCRdb re-called the 5' RACE reads and shows each CDR3 protein once, DNA omitted. The sample's table shows 80,000 or so distinct CDR3 sequences. Sequenced: blood. These receptors were obtained from a human donor with ulcerative colitis or Crohn's disease, or a healthy co-twin of an affected twin (not recorded which).

The rearrangement uses TRBV19 and TRBJ2-5; no DNA is available, so the TRBD2 call from TCRdb remains unchecked. Germline V gives CDR1 LNHDA, CDR2 SQIVND (reference sequence). The CDR3 is made up of 14 amino acids. CDR3 sequence reads: CASSPWTEQETQYF.

The genes are TRBV18 and TRBJ1-5; the D call of TRBD1 rests on TCRdb alone, since no DNA is present to check it. CDR3 length: 16 amino acids. The germline CDR1 and CDR2 sequences are KGHSH and LQKENI. The CDR3 loop reads CASSPPHLPGPGPQHF.

J is TRBJ2-1 and V is TRBV20-1; TCRdb lists TRBD2, though no DNA is available to test this call. This CDR3 spans 16 amino acids. Looked up from germline, CDR1 is DFQATT and CDR2 is SNEGSKA (reference sequence). CDR3 sequence: CSATGGAAQSYNEQFF.

CDR3: CASSLSPGAGELFF. The chain joins TRBV12-3 or TRBV12-4 to TRBJ2-2; TCRdb lists TRBD2, though no DNA is available to test this call. The CDR3 consists of 14 residues.

The V and J genes are TRBV9 and TRBJ1-2. Germline-derived CDR1 and CDR2 are SGDLS and YYNGEE. The CDR3 runs 14 residues. CDR3 residues: CASSVGRQSTGYTF.

This rearrangement joins TRBV28 to TRBJ1-4; no DNA is available, so the TRBD1 call from TCRdb remains unchecked. Germline lookup yields CDR1 MDHEN and CDR2 SYDVKM. CDR3 length: 15 amino acids. The chain's CDR3 is CASSLSHRGQGKLFF. Combining the CDR3 with reference TRBV28 and TRBJ1-4 gives the whole variable domain DVKVTQSSRYLVKRTGEKVFLECVQDMDHENMFWYRQDPGLGLRLIYFSYDVKMKEKGDIPEGYSVSREKKERFSLILESASTNQTSMYLCASSLSHRGQGKLFFGSGTQLSVL.

The chain joins TRBV6-4 to TRBJ2-3; lacking DNA, the TRBD2 call made by TCRdb goes unchecked. Germline V gives CDR1 MRHNA, CDR2 SNTAGT. The CDR3 runs to 13 residues. CDR3 amino acids: CASSVGGENTQYF.

The chain is built from TRBV6-1 and TRBJ2-5; the D call of TRBD1 rests on TCRdb alone, since no DNA is present to check it. The CDR3 spans 13 residues. The germline V gene encodes CDR1 MNHNS and CDR2 SASEGT. This CDR3 is CASSQDRRETQYF.

V gene TRBV18 combines with J gene TRBJ2-6; TCRdb's D call, TRBD1, is unchecked because there is no DNA. The CDR3 is 18 amino acids. The V gene's germline CDR1 is KGHSH and CDR2 LQKENI. CDR3 in amino acids: CASSPKGTSSSGANVLTF.

This rearrangement joins TRBV20-1 to TRBJ1-2; TCRdb outputs TRBD1, but without DNA this stays unchecked. The V gene's germline CDR1 is DFQATT and CDR2 SNEGSKA (reference sequence). The CDR3 sequence is 15 residues long. CDR3 sequence reads: CSARSQGLLFYGYTF.

This chain uses TRBV5-1 with TRBJ1-2; TCRdb's D call of TRBD1 is untestable without DNA. This CDR3 has 13 residues. Germline assignment: CDR1 SGHRS and CDR2 YFSETQ. This CDR3 is CASSERGTYGYTF.

The chain carries TRBV20-1 and TRBJ2-2. The CDR3 has 14 amino acids. CDR1 is DFQATT and CDR2 is SNEGSKA in the germline V gene (reference sequence). The CDR3: CSAPDAANTGELFF.

V is TRBV5-1 and J is TRBJ1-1; the D call from TCRdb, TRBD1, cannot be confirmed without DNA. Germline V gene sequence: CDR1 SGHRS, CDR2 YFSETQ. The CDR3 runs 15 residues. CDR3 sequence reads: CASSSFTKGGTEAFF.

The CDR3 here is CSVRPGVDQPQHF. J is TRBJ1-5 and V is TRBV29-1; no DNA is available, so the TRBD1 call from TCRdb remains unchecked. Germline V lookup: CDR1 SQVTM, CDR2 ANQGSEA. The CDR3 runs 13 residues.

This CDR3 is CASSYSGTVNQPQHF. This chain uses TRBV6-5 with TRBJ1-5; the TRBD1 assignment by TCRdb is unverifiable without DNA. The V gene's germline CDR1 is MNHEY and CDR2 SVGAGI. The CDR3 contains 15 residues.

This rearrangement joins TRBV19 to TRBJ1-1. Germline CDR1 reads LNHDA; CDR2 reads SQIVND (reference sequence). The CDR3 covers 13 residues. CDR3 sequence: CASSTSLVTEAFF. Full variable domain (outside the CDR3, taken from reference TRBV19 and TRBJ1-1): DGGITQSPKYLFRKEGQNVTLSCEQNLNHDAMYWYRQDPGQGLRLIYYSQIVNDFQKGDIAEGYSVSREKKESFPLTVTSAQKNPTAFYLCASSTSLVTEAFFGQGTRLTVV.

CDR3 residues: CASSVEMSSYEQYF. The chain links TRBV6-1 to TRBJ2-7. The V gene's germline CDR1 is MNHNS and CDR2 SASEGT. The CDR3 spans 14 residues.

This chain joins TRBV13 and TRBJ2-3; as DNA is missing, the TRBD1 call by TCRdb cannot be tested. Germline V CDR1 and CDR2: PRHDT, FYEKMQ (reference sequence). The CDR3 is 16 residues long. The CDR3 sequence: CASTVGRGGRTDTQYF.

The V and J genes are TRBV2 and TRBJ2-5. The CDR3 is 14 amino acids. The germline gives CDR1 SNHLY, CDR2 FYNNEI. CDR3: CASSKDQRLGTQYF.

This rearrangement joins TRBV19 to TRBJ1-6; TCRdb calls TRBD1, which cannot be checked without DNA. This CDR3 is built from 15 residues. CDR1 is LNHDA and CDR2 is SQIVND in the germline V gene (reference sequence). This CDR3 reads CASRTRQTFNSPLHF.

The chain joins TRBV12-3 or TRBV12-4 to TRBJ1-1; the D call from TCRdb, TRBD1, cannot be confirmed without DNA. This CDR3 has 16 residues. CDR3 residues: CASSLGRTGMNTEAFF.

V gene TRBV4-2 combines with J gene TRBJ1-3; TCRdb selects TRBD1, and the lack of DNA leaves this call unchecked. The germline CDR1 and CDR2 sequences are LGHNA and YNFKEQ. This CDR3 is built from 14 residues. CDR3 loop: CASSQDYRENTIYF.

The CDR3 region is CASSLAIEQYF. The chain employs TRBV7-8 and TRBJ2-7. Germline-derived CDR1 and CDR2 are SGHVS and FQNEAQ. The CDR3 totals 11 residues.

V usage is TRBV9 and J usage is TRBJ2-3; the TRBD1 assignment by TCRdb is unverifiable without DNA. The CDR3 has 14 amino acids. Germline V CDR1 and CDR2: SGDLS, YYNGEE. CDR3 residues: CASGGTSITDTQYF.

The chain uses TRBV7-9 and TRBJ1-5; there is no DNA to check the TCRdb D call of TRBD1. The CDR3 sequence is 16 residues long. Germline V lookup: CDR1 SEHNR, CDR2 FQNEAQ (reference sequence). The CDR3 sequence: CASSAGQGDSNQPQHF.

J is TRBJ2-1 and V is TRBV4-1; TCRdb's D call, TRBD1, is unchecked because there is no DNA. The length of the CDR3 is 16 residues. CDR1 is MGHRA, CDR2 YSYEKL, per germline. This chain's CDR3 is CASSQDSGQGYNEQFF.

This chain links TRBV15 with TRBJ2-1; TCRdb calls TRBD1, which cannot be checked without DNA. This CDR3 is 13 amino acids long. Looked up from germline, CDR1 is LNHNV and CDR2 is YYDKDF (reference sequence). CDR3 protein: CATSSGFGDEQFF.